A single sample gave rise to the 21 T cell receptor beta chains below, sequenced in a study of response to subunit inactivated influenza vaccine. MiXCR, applied by TCRdb to the RT-PCR reads, yields one record per CDR3 protein. The sample lists about 500,000 distinct CDR3 sequences, approximately 7.2% occurring once. The source material was PBMCs from blood, sampled around 25 months after vaccination. These receptors originate from a man in his fifties or sixties who received an inactivated influenza vaccine.

There are a few counts of this clonotype. The chain carries TRBV20-1 and TRBJ2-1, with TRBD2 matching over 14 bases. The junction had 9 bases not matched to a gene; V was cut back by 6 bases and J by 8 bases. Per germline, CDR1 DFQATT and CDR2 SNEGSKA (reference sequence). CDR3 length equals 15 residues. CDR3 in amino acids: CSASGGTSGSYEQFF. As DNA, the CDR3 is TGCAGTGCCTCGGGCGGGACTAGCGGGAGCTATGAGCAGTTCTTC.

The rearrangement joins TRBV5-1 to TRBJ2-7; the match to TRBD1 covers 12 bases. The CDR3 consists of 15 residues. Germline V lookup: CDR1 SGHRS, CDR2 YFSETQ. Unmatched junction bases numbered 9, after V lost 4 bases and J lost 7 bases. The CDR3 spells CASSPAGTGGGEQYF. The CDR3 DNA reads TGCGCCAGCAGCCCGGCCGGGACAGGGGGCGGGGAGCAGTACTTC.

The rearrangement links TRBV7-2 to TRBJ2-4; D not certain. CDR3 length: 14 residues. V was trimmed by 0 bases and J by 5 bases, leaving 8 bases between them. CDR1 is SGHTA, CDR2 FQGNSA, per germline. The CDR3 is CASSLAGGQNIQYF. CDR3 nucleotides: TGTGCCAGCAGCTTAGCCGGTGGGCAAAACATTCAGTACTTC.

This clonotype turned up a few times. V gene TRBV20-1 combines with J gene TRBJ2-7; 7 bases fit TRBD2. Germline V gene lookup returns CDR1 DFQATT and CDR2 SNEGSKA (reference sequence). The junction had 15 bases not matched to a gene; V was cut back by 5 bases and J by 5 bases. The CDR3 has 15 amino acids. CDR3 sequence (DNA): TGCAGTGCTGAAGCCGGGACTACGAGTAAGGACGAGCAGTACTTC. As protein: CSAEAGTTSKDEQYF.

This clonotype was counted only a few times. The J gene is TRBJ1-1, the V gene TRBV6-2 or TRBV6-3, with 8 bases fitting TRBD1. The CDR3 consists of 12 residues. Germline V gene data show CDR1 as MNHEY and CDR2 as SVGEGT. V lost 2 bases and J lost 11; bases outside the gene matches: 4. CDR3 residues: CASSYAGGVAFF. The CDR3 DNA sequence: TGTGCCAGCAGTTACGCAGGGGGCGTCGCTTTCTTT.

V and J are TRBV21-1 and TRBJ2-7; whether TRBD2, the table's D call, matches the DNA was not checked. TRBV21-1 is labeled a pseudogene. The CDR3 spans 13 residues. In nucleotides, the CDR3 is TGTGCCAGCAGCAGTTTCGAGGGCTACGAGCAGTACTTC. Protein sequence: CASSSFEGYEQYF.

This clonotype has ten or more counts. V and J are TRBV7-8 and TRBJ2-5, with D tentatively TRBD2 (6 bases). Trimming pared 2 bases from V and 0 bases from J, leaving 7 bases between. The germline gives CDR1 SGHVS, CDR2 FQNEAQ. This CDR3 is 14 amino acids long. The CDR3 reads CASSLRLDQETQYF. CDR3 coding DNA: TGTGCCAGCAGCTTAAGACTAGACCAAGAGACCCAGTACTTC.

The chain recombines TRBV14 with TRBJ2-1; a possible D gene is TRBD2 (6 bases). This CDR3 contains 15 residues. Trimming stripped 5 bases from V and 8 bases from J, with 19 bases between. Germline V gives CDR1 SGHDN, CDR2 FVKESK. CDR3 coding DNA: TGTGCCAGCAGCAACCGGGACTCCCTCATGTATGAGCAGTTCTTC. Its protein is CASSNRDSLMYEQFF.

The chain recombines TRBV2 with TRBJ2-3, with D possibly being TRBD1 (6 bases). The ends were cut back, 5 bases at V and 2 bases at J, with 23 bases in the middle. The germline V gene encodes CDR1 SNHLY and CDR2 FYNNEI. The CDR3 is 18 residues long. DNA for the CDR3: TGTGCCAGCAGTACAAAATCAGGGGCTTCTCCAGACACAGATACGCAGTATTTT. This sequence encodes CASSTKSGASPDTDTQYF.

In this sample, this clonotype turned up a few times. The V and J genes are TRBV3-1 and TRBJ2-7; 9 bases align to TRBD2. Germline assignment: CDR1 LGHDT and CDR2 YNNKEL (reference sequence). V lost 0 bases to trimming and J lost 7 bases; unmatched junction nucleotides: 10. This CDR3 has 16 residues. The DNA for the CDR3 is TGTGCCAGCAGCCAAGAAGGGGGCGGGGGGGCGCGGGAGCAGTACTTC. Amino acids: CASSQEGGGGAREQYF.

This clonotype was observed at least ten times. This chain uses TRBV27 with TRBJ2-1; D gene ambiguous. The CDR3 runs to 16 residues. Germline CDR1 reads MNHEY; CDR2 reads SMNVEV (reference sequence). V lost 0 bases, J lost 0 bases, and 9 bases lay in between. The CDR3: CASSLSIPSSYNEQFF. The CDR3 DNA is TGTGCCAGCAGTTTATCGATCCCGAGCTCCTACAATGAGCAGTTCTTC.

This chain links TRBV9 with TRBJ2-3; 9 nucleotides match TRBD1. CDR1 and CDR2 from the germline V gene are SGDLS and YYNGEE. The CDR3 is made up of 16 amino acids. V lost 3 bases to trimming and J lost 3 bases; unmatched junction nucleotides: 8. CDR3 in DNA: TGTGCCAGCAGCGGTGGTCACGGGACAGGGACAGATACGCAGTATTTT. Translating it yields CASSGGHGTGTDTQYF.

The genes are TRBV4-3 and TRBJ2-7, with TRBD2 matching over 7 bases. The germline V gene has CDR1 LGHNA and CDR2 YSLEER. V trimming: 1 base; J trimming: 2 bases; junction bases outside the gene matches: 5. This CDR3 is built from 15 residues. CDR3 protein: CASSQAASGAYEQYF. DNA for the CDR3: TGCGCCAGCAGCCAAGCGGCTAGCGGTGCCTACGAGCAGTACTTC.

The table lists this clonotype with many counts. V gene TRBV9 combines with J gene TRBJ1-1, with D perhaps matching TRBD1 (5 bases). The CDR3 is made up of 14 amino acids. The ends were cut back, 0 bases at V and 0 bases at J, with 6 bases in the middle. CDR1 and CDR2 (germline): SGDLS, YYNGEE. The CDR3 bases are TGTGCCAGCAGCGTAGGGACACTGAACACTGAAGCTTTCTTT. Its translation is CASSVGTLNTEAFF.

At least ten counts were recorded for this clonotype. CDR3: CATQLRANNEQFF. DNA for the CDR3: TGTGCCACCCAATTGCGGGCCAACAATGAGCAGTTCTTC. V and J are TRBV28 and TRBJ2-1; D might be TRBD2 (5 bases). V was clipped by 10 bases and J by 5 bases, with 15 bases between them. Germline values: CDR1 MDHEN, CDR2 SYDVKM. The CDR3 loop spans 13 amino acids.

This clonotype has a count of ten or more. This rearrangement joins TRBV20-1 to TRBJ2-3, with a possible D match to TRBD1 (6 bases). Trimming removed 6 bases at V and 5 bases at J, with 15 bases between. The CDR3 loop spans 13 amino acids. From germline, CDR1 is DFQATT and CDR2 SNEGSKA (reference sequence). The chain's CDR3 is CSASRGREDTQYF. The CDR3 coding sequence is TGCAGTGCGTCCAGGGGCCGGGAAGATACGCAGTATTTT.

This clonotype came up a few times. This chain uses TRBV4-1 with TRBJ2-5; 7 nucleotides agree with TRBD1. Trimming cost V 5 bases and J 2 bases; bases outside gene matches: 11. The CDR3 is 16 residues long. Germline V gene data show CDR1 as MGHRA and CDR2 as YSYEKL. As DNA, the CDR3 is TGCGCCAGCAGCAAAGGGGACAGATTATTTCAAGAGACCCAGTACTTC. Encoded protein: CASSKGDRLFQETQYF.

The rearrangement links TRBV18 to TRBJ2-7; the D gene could be TRBD1 or TRBD2 (6 bases each). The V gene's germline CDR1 is KGHSH and CDR2 LQKENI. V lost 3 bases to trimming and J lost 0 bases, with 18 bases between them. This CDR3 has 17 residues. The CDR3 spells CASSPPTGAGRSYEQYF. CDR3 sequence (DNA): TGTGCCAGCTCACCCCCCACGGGGGCAGGGCGCTCCTACGAGCAGTACTTC.

This clonotype was detected only a few times. The rearrangement joins TRBV11-2 to TRBJ2-5; D uncertain. The CDR3 consists of 14 residues. With 6 bases removed from V and 3 bases from J, the gap between germline ends came to 14 bases. CDR1 SGHAT and CDR2 FQNNGV come from the germline V gene. The CDR3 bases are TGTGCCAGCAGAGCGTACGGCTCCAAAGAGACCCAGTACTTC. Translating gives CASRAYGSKETQYF.

This clonotype was counted a few times. This chain connects TRBV28 to TRBJ2-5; 9 nucleotides match TRBD2. Unmatched junction bases numbered 12, after V lost 10 bases and J lost 3 bases. CDR1 is MDHEN, CDR2 SYDVKM, per germline. The CDR3 is 15 residues long. CDR3: CAIQLPTSGKETQYF. Here the CDR3 DNA reads TGTGCCATCCAGTTACCGACTAGCGGCAAAGAGACCCAGTACTTC.

This clonotype was counted a few times. The rearrangement uses TRBV12-3 or TRBV12-4 and TRBJ2-2; perhaps TRBD2 as D (6 bases). The V gene lost 7 bases and the J gene lost 5 bases, with 8 bases spanning the gap. The CDR3 has 12 residues. CDR3 sequence reads: CASMEGTGELFF. In DNA, the CDR3 is TGTGCCAGCATGGAGGGTACCGGGGAGCTGTTTTTT.